These 28 T cell receptor beta chains were sequenced from one sample in a study of T-cell memory formation after mild COVID-19. TCRdb re-analysed the 5' RACE reads in MiXCR, keeping a single row per CDR3 protein. Of some 40,000 distinct CDR3 sequences in the sample, 7.3% are singletons; the top ten hold approximately 1.5%. Material for sequencing was PBMCs or a T cell subset sorted from them (not recorded which). These receptor sequences come from a man aged 18 to 35 who had mild COVID-19 (a few samples of this study predate the infection). Cell type and time point are not known.

This clonotype is categorized as medium-sized. This rearrangement joins TRBV7-2 to TRBJ1-5, with D uncertain. There are 14 residues in the CDR3. V dropped 3 bases and J dropped 1 base, with 7 bases sitting between them. Germline V gene data show CDR1 as SGHTA and CDR2 as FQGNSA. CDR3 region: CASSFAVSNQPQHF. DNA of the CDR3: TGTGCCAGCAGCTTTGCAGTGAGCAATCAGCCCCAGCATTTT. Together with reference TRBV7-2 and TRBJ1-5, the CDR3 gives the full variable domain: GAGVSQSPSNKVTEKGKDVELRCDPISGHTALYWYRQSLGQGLEFLIYFQGNSAPDKSGLPSDRFSAERTGGSVSTLTIQRTQQEDSAVYLCASSFAVSNQPQHFGDGTRLSIL.

This clonotype was seen a few times. The V and J genes are TRBV5-1 and TRBJ2-7, with 9 nucleotides matching TRBD1. The ends lost 7 bases at V and 5 bases at J; junction bases unmatched: 10. The CDR3 extends over 14 amino acids. Germline V gene data show CDR1 as SGHRS and CDR2 as YFSETQ. The CDR3 sequence: CASSRRDRAHEQYF. In nucleotides, the CDR3 is TGCGCCAGCTCCCGCCGGGACAGGGCCCACGAGCAGTACTTC.

This clonotype has just a few counts. The chain combines TRBV20-1 with TRBJ2-7, with 9 nucleotides matching TRBD2. This CDR3 is built from 17 residues. Germline V gene sequence: CDR1 DFQATT, CDR2 SNEGSKA (reference sequence). The V and J ends lost 4 bases and 8 bases, in that order; junction bases with no gene match: 21. The CDR3, as DNA: TGCAGTGCTACCCGAAGCTCTTTTAGCGGGGGCCCCTCCAAGCAGTACTTC. Encoded protein: CSATRSSFSGGPSKQYF.

This clonotype was observed a handful of times. V and J are TRBV27 and TRBJ2-5, with 9 bases identical to TRBD2. V dropped 4 bases and J dropped 5; count of bases not matched to a gene: 8. This CDR3 spans 15 amino acids. Germline V gene sequence: CDR1 MNHEY, CDR2 SMNVEV (reference sequence). CDR3 sequence reads: CASSYSGGKGETQYF. CDR3 coding DNA: TGTGCCAGCAGTTATAGCGGGGGTAAAGGGGAGACCCAGTACTTC.

The chain has TRBV11-2 and TRBJ1-1, with D unresolved. Germline lookup yields CDR1 SGHAT and CDR2 FQNNGV. The CDR3 totals 13 residues. Trimming cost V 1 base and J 3 bases, with 6 bases left between them. In nucleotides, the CDR3 is TGTGCCAGCAGCTTAGCCGTAGACACTGAAGCTTTCTTT. This encodes CASSLAVDTEAFF.

This clonotype was detected only once. A much larger clone differs by one base, so this may be a read error. The chain recombines TRBV5-1 with TRBJ1-5, with 9 bases matching TRBD1. This CDR3 comprises 15 residues. Germline V gene lookup returns CDR1 SGHRS and CDR2 YFSETQ. The CDR3 DNA follows: TGCTCCAGCAGCCTGGACAGGGGAGGCGATCAGCCCCAGCATTTT. Protein: CSSSLDRGGDQPQHF.

CDR3 in amino acids: CASSDLSSESPLHF. The DNA for the CDR3 is TGTGCCAGCAGTGATCTCAGCTCAGAATCACCCCTCCACTTT. The chain combines TRBV2 with TRBJ1-6, with D uncertain. This CDR3 is 14 amino acids long. The V end lost 3 bases, the J end lost 10 bases, and 13 bases lay between the germline ends. CDR1 is SNHLY and CDR2 is FYNNEI in the germline V gene.

The chain carries TRBV20-1 and TRBJ2-3, with TRBD2 identical over 11 bases. CDR1 and CDR2 (germline): DFQATT, SNEGSKA (reference sequence). Trimming at V came to 2 bases and at J to 9 bases, leaving 1 base not matched to a gene. The CDR3 contains 12 residues. The CDR3 DNA reads TGCAGTGCTAGAACTAGCGGGGGCACGCAGTATTTT. As protein: CSARTSGGTQYF.

Only a few counts were recorded for this clonotype. The chain combines TRBV6-2 or TRBV6-3 with TRBJ2-1; 9 bases align to TRBD2. CDR1 MNHEY and CDR2 SVGEGT come from the germline V gene. This CDR3 has 15 amino acids. Unmatched junction bases numbered 6, after V lost 1 base and J lost 8 bases. The CDR3 spells CASSYYRRGGDEQFF. CDR3 DNA sequence: TGTGCCAGCAGTTACTACCGGCGGGGGGGCGATGAGCAGTTCTTC.

This clonotype has at least ten counts. This CDR3 reads CASSFRSTDTQYF. The DNA for the CDR3 is TGTGCCAGCAGTTTCCGAAGCACAGATACGCAGTATTTT. This chain joins TRBV28 and TRBJ2-3; D not resolved. This CDR3 region has 13 residues. CDR1 and CDR2 from the germline V gene are MDHEN and SYDVKM. V was trimmed by 3 bases and J by 0 bases, leaving 4 bases between them.

CDR3 DNA: TGCAGTGCTCGGACGGTAACTAGCACAGATACGCAGTATTTT. Its translation is CSARTVTSTDTQYF. The gene calls are TRBV20-1 and TRBJ2-3; the D is unclear. From germline, CDR1 is DFQATT and CDR2 SNEGSKA (reference sequence). Trimming stripped 5 bases from V and 0 bases from J, with 12 bases between. The CDR3 is 14 amino acids.

V gene TRBV20-1 combines with J gene TRBJ2-5, with no clear D. V was shortened by 3 bases and J by 9 bases, with 20 bases between the two germline ends. The CDR3 loop spans 14 amino acids. The germline V gene encodes CDR1 DFQATT and CDR2 SNEGSKA (reference sequence). CDR3 sequence: CSARPDGHGGAQYF. The CDR3 DNA reads as TGCAGTGCTAGGCCTGACGGCCACGGTGGGGCCCAGTACTTC.

This clonotype was seen repeatedly, ten times or more. V gene TRBV9 combines with J gene TRBJ2-3; 14 positions agree with TRBD2. J gave up 6 bases and V 3 bases, and 3 bases lay outside the gene matches. Per the germline V gene, CDR1 is SGDLS and CDR2 is YYNGEE. The CDR3 contains 15 residues. The CDR3 is CASSGTSGGMDTQYF. DNA for the CDR3: TGTGCCAGCAGCGGGACTAGCGGGGGGATGGATACGCAGTATTTT.

This clonotype has just a few counts. The V gene is TRBV13, the J gene TRBJ1-1; 10 bases are shared with TRBD1. The CDR3 extends over 16 amino acids. The germline V gene has CDR1 PRHDT and CDR2 FYEKMQ (reference sequence). Trimming at V came to 5 bases and at J to 0 bases, leaving 6 bases not matched to a gene. CDR3 loop: CASSRRTGGLNTEAFF. The CDR3 coding sequence is TGTGCCAGCAGCCGGAGGACAGGGGGATTGAACACTGAAGCTTTCTTT.

This sequence joins TRBV29-1 and TRBJ2-1; 7 bases are shared with TRBD1. The CDR3 consists of 10 residues. The V gene's germline CDR1 is SQVTM and CDR2 ANQGSEA. The V gene end was trimmed by 7 bases and the J gene end by 15 bases; junction bases not matched to a gene: 9. The CDR3 DNA reads TGCAGCGCCGGACAGGACAGACGGTTCTTC. Translated, it gives CSAGQDRRFF.

The chain recombines TRBV4-1 with TRBJ1-2; D is uncertain. V was clipped by 1 base and J by 4 bases, with 4 bases between them. The CDR3 has 12 amino acids. Germline CDR1 and CDR2: MGHRA and YSYEKL. The CDR3 DNA sequence: TGCGCCAGCAGCCAAGGGCCCTATGGCTACACCTTC. As protein: CASSQGPYGYTF.

The genes are TRBV23-1 and TRBJ2-6; D uncertain. TRBV23-1 is identified as an open reading frame with a role that is uncertain. The CDR3 spans 16 residues. Trimming took off 4 bases at V and 0 bases at J, with 10 bases between the two ends. The CDR3 region has the DNA TGCGCCAGCAGTCTTTGGGTTTCCTCTGGGGCCAACGTCCTGACTTTC. This encodes CASSLWVSSGANVLTF.

In its sample, this clonotype was seen many times. V gene TRBV11-2 combines with J gene TRBJ2-2; D is possibly TRBD1 (5 bases). The length of the CDR3 is 13 residues. Per germline, CDR1 SGHAT and CDR2 FQNNGV. V was shortened by 5 bases and J by 5 bases, with 9 bases between the two germline ends. The CDR3 spells CASSLQGTGELFF. CDR3 DNA sequence: TGTGCCAGCAGCCTCCAGGGAACCGGGGAGCTGTTTTTT.

The gene calls are TRBV7-9 and TRBJ1-1; D is unclear. The ends were cut back, 0 bases at V and 0 bases at J, with 8 bases in the middle. This CDR3 is 15 amino acids long. Per the germline V gene, CDR1 is SEHNR and CDR2 is FQNEAQ (reference sequence). The CDR3 reads CASSLARTVNTEAFF. Written as DNA, the CDR3 is TGTGCCAGCAGCTTAGCGAGGACGGTGAACACTGAAGCTTTCTTT.

The genes are TRBV11-1 and TRBJ1-1, with D maybe TRBD1 (6 bases). The germline V and J ends were trimmed by 6 bases and 0 bases, with 17 bases remaining between them. The length of the CDR3 is 16 residues. Germline lookup yields CDR1 SGHAT and CDR2 FQDESV (reference sequence). This CDR3 is CASSSGNRDMNTEAFF. CDR3 DNA: TGTGCCAGCAGTTCAGGGAACAGGGACATGAACACTGAAGCTTTCTTT.

This clonotype has ten or more counts. The chain links TRBV7-9 to TRBJ1-1; D is unresolved. V was shortened by 1 base and J by 5 bases, with 11 bases between the two germline ends. The CDR3 extends over 14 amino acids. From germline, CDR1 is SEHNR and CDR2 FQNEAQ (reference sequence). The CDR3 DNA reads as TGTGCCAGCAGCTTAGATCCCGTAGGGACTGAAGCTTTCTTT. It encodes CASSLDPVGTEAFF.

The chain combines TRBV12-3 or TRBV12-4 with TRBJ2-3; TRBD2 agrees at 10 bases. The CDR3 extends over 15 amino acids. V dropped 7 bases and J dropped 2; count of bases not matched to a gene: 6. CDR3 DNA sequence: TGTGCCAGCACTTTGGGACTAGCGTACACAGATACGCAGTATTTT. Its protein product is CASTLGLAYTDTQYF.

This clonotype has only a few counts. This chain connects TRBV15 to TRBJ1-2; D unresolved. V was cut by 0 bases and J by 8 bases, with 7 bases left in between. This CDR3 has 12 residues. Germline V gene sequence: CDR1 LNHNV, CDR2 YYDKDF (reference sequence). The CDR3 DNA sequence: TGTGCCACCAGCAGAGAGGCGGGAGGCTACACCTTC. This gives the protein CATSREAGGYTF.

This clonotype was recorded at least ten times. The rearrangement links TRBV4-1 to TRBJ2-7; D remains ambiguous. The CDR3 runs to 14 residues. Germline CDR1 MGHRA, CDR2 YSYEKL. Trimming left V 0 bases short and J 4 bases short, with 10 bases between. The CDR3 sequence is CASSQDERNYEQYF. CDR3 in DNA: TGCGCCAGCAGCCAAGACGAACGGAATTACGAGCAGTACTTC.

There are a few counts of this clonotype. V and J are TRBV7-9 and TRBJ1-6; TRBD1 matches at 9 bases. The V gene end was trimmed by 5 bases and the J gene end by 9 bases; junction bases not matched to a gene: 8. The germline gives CDR1 SEHNR, CDR2 FQNEAQ (reference sequence). There are 15 residues in the CDR3. CDR3: CASSPAGTGTSPLHF. CDR3 DNA: TGTGCCAGCAGCCCAGCCGGGACAGGGACTTCACCCCTCCACTTT.

This clonotype was counted a few times. V gene TRBV7-9 combines with J gene TRBJ1-3, with 7 bases lining up with TRBD1. V was pared by 3 bases and J by 3 bases, with 2 bases of the junction left unmatched. Germline CDR1 SEHNR, CDR2 FQNEAQ (reference sequence). The CDR3 is 14 amino acids. DNA for the CDR3: TGTGCCAGCAGCTTCACAGGGGATGGAAACACCATATATTTT. As protein: CASSFTGDGNTIYF. The whole variable domain, remainder taken from reference TRBV7-9 and TRBJ1-3, is DTGVSQNPRHKITKRGQNVTFRCDPISEHNRLYWYRQTLGQGPEFLTYFQNEAQLEKSRLLSDRFSAERPKGSFSTLEIQRTEQGDSAMYLCASSFTGDGNTIYFGEGSWLTVV.

This clonotype was picked up a small number of times. The chain combines TRBV6-5 with TRBJ2-7; D is perhaps TRBD1 (5 bases). The CDR3 has 13 amino acids. V was cut by 6 bases and J by 0 bases, with 9 bases left in between. Germline V gene data show CDR1 as MNHEY and CDR2 as SVGAGI. The CDR3 spells CASSQGHSYEQYF. The CDR3, as DNA: TGTGCCAGCAGCCAGGGCCACTCCTACGAGCAGTACTTC.

This clonotype showed up many times. The J gene is TRBJ2-7, the V gene TRBV5-1, with D possibly being TRBD1 (6 bases). The CDR3 length is 13 residues. The germline V gene has CDR1 SGHRS and CDR2 YFSETQ. V was shortened by 4 bases and J by 4 bases, with 12 bases between the two germline ends. In nucleotides, the CDR3 is TGCGCCAGCAGCGGACAGCCGACTTACGAGCAGTACTTC. It is translated as CASSGQPTYEQYF.